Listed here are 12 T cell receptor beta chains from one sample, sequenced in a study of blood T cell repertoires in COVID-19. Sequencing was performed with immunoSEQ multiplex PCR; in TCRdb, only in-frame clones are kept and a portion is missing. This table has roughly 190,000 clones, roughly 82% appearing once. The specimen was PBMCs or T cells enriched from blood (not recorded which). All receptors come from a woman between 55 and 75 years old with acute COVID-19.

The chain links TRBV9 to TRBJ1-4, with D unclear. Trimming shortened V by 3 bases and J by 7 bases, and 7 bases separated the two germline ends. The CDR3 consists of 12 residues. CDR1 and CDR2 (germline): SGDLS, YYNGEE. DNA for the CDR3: TGTGCCAGCAGCGGAGATAGTGAAAAACTGTTTTTT. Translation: CASSGDSEKLFF.

The CDR3 spells CASSLTRRPTSSNEQFF. CDR3 DNA sequence: TGTGCCAGCAGCTTAACCCGCCGGCCCACTAGCTCCAATGAGCAGTTCTTC. The chain carries TRBV7-8 and TRBJ2-1; a possible D gene is TRBD2 (6 bases). V lost 2 bases to trimming and J lost 6 bases, with 20 bases between them. From germline, CDR1 is SGHVS and CDR2 FQNEAQ. CDR3 length: 17 amino acids.

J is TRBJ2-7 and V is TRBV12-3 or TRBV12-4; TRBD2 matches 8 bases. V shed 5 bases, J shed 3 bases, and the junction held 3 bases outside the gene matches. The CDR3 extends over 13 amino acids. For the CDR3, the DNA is TGTGCCAGCAGTCGGACTAGCCGCTACGAGCAGTACTTC. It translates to CASSRTSRYEQYF.

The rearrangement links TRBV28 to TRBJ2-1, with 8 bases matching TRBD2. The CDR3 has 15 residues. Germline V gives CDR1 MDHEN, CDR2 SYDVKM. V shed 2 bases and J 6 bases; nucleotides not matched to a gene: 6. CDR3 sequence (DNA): TGTGCCAGCAGTTTAATGGGACTAGAGAGCAATGAGCAGTTCTTC. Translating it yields CASSLMGLESNEQFF. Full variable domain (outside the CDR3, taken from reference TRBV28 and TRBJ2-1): DVKVTQSSRYLVKRTGEKVFLECVQDMDHENMFWYRQDPGLGLRLIYFSYDVKMKEKGDIPEGYSVSREKKERFSLILESASTNQTSMYLCASSLMGLESNEQFFGPGTRLTVL.

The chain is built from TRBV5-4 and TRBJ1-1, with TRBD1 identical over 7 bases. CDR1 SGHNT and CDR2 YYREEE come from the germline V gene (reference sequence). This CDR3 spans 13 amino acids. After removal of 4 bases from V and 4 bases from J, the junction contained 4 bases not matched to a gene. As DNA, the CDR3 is TGTGCCAGCAGCGGTTCAGGGGGCACTGAAGCTTTCTTT. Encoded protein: CASSGSGGTEAFF.

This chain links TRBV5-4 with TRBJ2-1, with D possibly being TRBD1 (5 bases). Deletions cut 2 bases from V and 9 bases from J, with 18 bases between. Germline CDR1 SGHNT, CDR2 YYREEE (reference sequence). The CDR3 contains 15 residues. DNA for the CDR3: TGTGCCAGCAGCTTTGTCTCAGGGTCAGGTGGTGAGCAGTTCTTC. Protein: CASSFVSGSGGEQFF. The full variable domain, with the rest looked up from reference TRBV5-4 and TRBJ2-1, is ETGVTQSPTHLIKTRGQQVTLRCSSQSGHNTVSWYQQALGQGPQFIFQYYREEENGRGNFPPRFSGLQFPNYSSELNVNALELDDSALYLCASSFVSGSGGEQFFGPGTRLTVL.

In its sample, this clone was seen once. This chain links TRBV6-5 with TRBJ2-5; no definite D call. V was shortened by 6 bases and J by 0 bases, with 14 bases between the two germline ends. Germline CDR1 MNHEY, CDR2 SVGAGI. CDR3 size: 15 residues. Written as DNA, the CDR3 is TGTGCCAGCAGCCATCATGGCGACAACCAAGAGACCCAGTACTTC. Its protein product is CASSHHGDNQETQYF.

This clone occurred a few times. CDR3 amino acids: CASSPLGQGPGEQYF. CDR3 DNA: TGTGCCAGCTCACCATTAGGACAGGGCCCGGGTGAGCAGTACTTC. This chain links TRBV18 with TRBJ2-7; 8 bases align to TRBD1. V was pared by 2 bases and J by 7 bases, with 10 bases of the junction left unmatched. CDR3 length: 15 residues. CDR1 and CDR2 from the germline V gene are KGHSH and LQKENI.

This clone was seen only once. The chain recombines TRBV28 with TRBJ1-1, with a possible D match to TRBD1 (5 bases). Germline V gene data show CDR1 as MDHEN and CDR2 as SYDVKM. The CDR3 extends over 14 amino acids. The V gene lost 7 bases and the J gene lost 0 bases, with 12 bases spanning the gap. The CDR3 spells CASNTGTLNTEAFF. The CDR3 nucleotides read TGTGCCAGCAACACCGGGACTTTGAACACTGAAGCTTTCTTT.

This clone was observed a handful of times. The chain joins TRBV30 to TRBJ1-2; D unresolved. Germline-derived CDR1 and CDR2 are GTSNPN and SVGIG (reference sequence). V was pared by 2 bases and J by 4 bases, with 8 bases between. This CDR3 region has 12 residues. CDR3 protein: CAWSMTSYGYTF. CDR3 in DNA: TGTGCCTGGAGTATGACAAGCTATGGCTACACCTTC.

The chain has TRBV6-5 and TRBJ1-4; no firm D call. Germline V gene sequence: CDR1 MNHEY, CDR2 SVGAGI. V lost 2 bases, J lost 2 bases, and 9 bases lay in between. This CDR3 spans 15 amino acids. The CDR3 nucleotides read TGTGCCAGCAGTTACGTAAGCGGGACTAATGAAAAACTGTTTTTT. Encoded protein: CASSYVSGTNEKLFF.

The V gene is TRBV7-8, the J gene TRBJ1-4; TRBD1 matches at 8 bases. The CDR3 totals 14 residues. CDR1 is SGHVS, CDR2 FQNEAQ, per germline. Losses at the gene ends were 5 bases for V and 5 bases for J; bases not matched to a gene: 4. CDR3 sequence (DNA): TGTGCCAGCAGCCGACAGGGGCGGAATGAAAAACTGTTTTTT. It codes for CASSRQGRNEKLFF.